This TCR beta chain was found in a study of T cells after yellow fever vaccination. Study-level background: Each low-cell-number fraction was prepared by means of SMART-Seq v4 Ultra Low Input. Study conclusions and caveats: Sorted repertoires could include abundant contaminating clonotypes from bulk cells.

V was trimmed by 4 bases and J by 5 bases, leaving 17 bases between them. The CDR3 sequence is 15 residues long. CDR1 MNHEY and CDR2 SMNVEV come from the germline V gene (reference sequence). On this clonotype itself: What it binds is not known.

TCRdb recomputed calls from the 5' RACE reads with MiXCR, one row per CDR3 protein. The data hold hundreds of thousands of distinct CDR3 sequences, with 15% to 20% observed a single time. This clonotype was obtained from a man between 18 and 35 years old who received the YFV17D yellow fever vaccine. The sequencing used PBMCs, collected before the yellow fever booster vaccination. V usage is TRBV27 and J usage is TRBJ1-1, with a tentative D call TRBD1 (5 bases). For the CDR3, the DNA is TGTGCCAGCAGTTCGGGCCCCTGGGGGAGAACTGAAGCTTTCTTT. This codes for CASSSGPWGRTEAFF.